This T cell receptor (beta chain) was retrieved from a study of CD8 T cells in Susac syndrome. TEMRA cells were FACS-enriched, unlike CD8+ and CD4+ T cells, which were negatively isolated. The CDR3 length is 15 residues. Germline CDR1 is SEHNR and CDR2 is FQNEAQ (reference sequence). The ends lost 5 bases at V and 5 bases at J; junction bases unmatched: 10. With random hexamers, reverse transcription was performed on roughly 0.5 to 1 ug of RNA. Via MiXCR, TCRdb re-called the immunoSEQ multiplex PCR reads, giving one row per CDR3 protein. The table has about 100,000 distinct CDR3 sequences, about 96% seen once.

The chain employs TRBV7-9 and TRBJ2-5; 8 bases match TRBD1. Sequencing was done on a sample of CD8+ T cells from PBMCs. The TCR originated in a human donor with Susac syndrome. Here the CDR3 reads CASSPDRAPGETQYF. DNA of the CDR3: TGTGCCAGCAGCCCGGACAGGGCCCCGGGGGAGACCCAGTACTTC.